Below are 29 T cell receptor beta chains sequenced from a single sample in a study of blood T cell repertoires in COVID-19. Using immunoSEQ multiplex PCR, the repertoire was profiled, and TCRdb retains in-frame clones only, with some absent. The profile shows around 180,000 clones, 85% to 90% of them singletons. Sequenced material: peripheral blood. The receptors were sampled from a human donor in a cohort sampled during active COVID-19.

The rearrangement uses TRBV30 and TRBJ1-1; the match to TRBD1 covers 7 bases. The V and J ends lost 3 bases and 11 bases, in that order; junction bases with no gene match: 9. CDR1 and CDR2 (germline): GTSNPN, SVGIG (reference sequence). The CDR3 consists of 12 residues. This chain's CDR3 is CAWSQGTASAFF. As DNA, the CDR3 is TGTGCCTGGAGCCAAGGGACAGCGAGCGCTTTCTTT. Combining the CDR3 with reference TRBV30 and TRBJ1-1 gives the whole variable domain SQTIHQWPATLVQPVGSPLSLECTVEGTSNPNLYWYRQAAGRGLQLLFYSVGIGQISSEVPQNLSASRPQDRQFILSSKKLLLSDSGFYLCAWSQGTASAFFGQGTRLTVV.

The CDR3, as DNA: TGTGCCATCAGTGACTTCGTGGGGGCCAACAATGAGCAGTTCTTC. Protein: CAISDFVGANNEQFF. The rearrangement uses TRBV10-3 and TRBJ2-1, with TRBD1 as a possible D gene (6 bases). CDR3 size: 15 residues. Trimming left V 3 bases short and J 5 bases short, with 14 bases between. CDR1 is ENHRY, CDR2 SYGVKD, per germline.

The chain is built from TRBV7-9 and TRBJ2-7, with unresolved D. The V gene's germline CDR1 is SEHNR and CDR2 FQNEAQ (reference sequence). The V gene lost 2 bases and the J gene lost 6 bases, with 8 bases spanning the gap. CDR3 length equals 12 residues. CDR3 coding DNA: TGTGCCAGCAGCTTACCCACGGGCGAGCAGTACTTC. Translating it yields CASSLPTGEQYF.

CDR3 amino acids: CATSEGRQDTQYF. The CDR3 region has the DNA TGTGCCACCAGTGAAGGGAGGCAAGATACGCAGTATTTT. This chain connects TRBV24-1 to TRBJ2-3; tentatively, D is TRBD2 (6 bases). The CDR3 runs to 13 residues. The ends were cut back, 4 bases at V and 5 bases at J, with 9 bases in the middle. The germline V gene encodes CDR1 KGHDR and CDR2 SFDVKD.

The chain recombines TRBV7-6 with TRBJ2-2, with D possibly matching TRBD2 (5 bases). The CDR3 is 15 residues long. Germline V gene data show CDR1 as SGHVS and CDR2 as FNYEAQ. The V gene lost 5 bases and the J gene lost 2 bases, with 12 bases spanning the gap. CDR3 region: CASSRFAGNTGELFF. The CDR3 nucleotides are TGTGCCAGCAGCAGATTTGCGGGTAACACCGGGGAGCTGTTTTTT.

This sequence joins TRBV6-2 or TRBV6-3 and TRBJ2-1; D is unresolved. The V gene lost 2 bases and the J gene lost 0 bases, with 5 bases spanning the gap. This CDR3 contains 14 residues. Looked up from germline, CDR1 is MNHEY and CDR2 is SVGEGT. The CDR3: CASSYHSSYNEQFF. The CDR3 nucleotides read TGTGCCAGCAGTTACCATAGCTCCTACAATGAGCAGTTCTTC.

The J gene is TRBJ1-6, the V gene TRBV27; possibly TRBD1 for D (5 bases). Per the germline V gene, CDR1 is MNHEY and CDR2 is SMNVEV (reference sequence). V lost 2 bases and J 8 bases, leaving 13 bases between the germline ends. The CDR3 has 15 amino acids. CDR3 DNA: TGTGCCAGCAGTTTAGGGGGGGTTGGTCATTCACCCCTCCACTTT. This codes for CASSLGGVGHSPLHF.

The chain is built from TRBV11-2 and TRBJ2-1; D remains ambiguous. The length of the CDR3 is 14 residues. The V gene's germline CDR1 is SGHAT and CDR2 FQNNGV. V lost 2 bases and J lost 5, with 10 bases in between. Written as DNA, the CDR3 is TGTGCCAGCAGCTTATTGTGGGCCAACAATGAGCAGTTCTTC. This codes for CASSLLWANNEQFF.

This clone was recorded a few times. This sequence joins TRBV7-6 and TRBJ1-6, with D maybe TRBD1 (5 bases). CDR1 and CDR2 (germline): SGHVS, FNYEAQ. The CDR3 has 13 amino acids. Trimming stripped 1 base from V and 8 bases from J, with 6 bases between. The chain's CDR3 is CASSLGGDSPLHF. DNA of the CDR3: TGTGCCAGCAGCTTAGGGGGCGATTCACCCCTCCACTTT. Full variable domain (missing parts from reference TRBV7-6 and TRBJ1-6): GAGVSQSPRYKVTKRGQDVALRCDPISGHVSLYWYRQALGQGPEFLTYFNYEAQQDKSGLPNDRFSAERPEGSISTLTIQRTEQRDSAMYRCASSLGGDSPLHFGNGTRLTVT.

The rearrangement uses TRBV6-5 and TRBJ2-7; D not certain. The V gene's germline CDR1 is MNHEY and CDR2 SVGAGI. The V end was cut by 2 bases, the J end by 6 bases, with 11 bases between. The CDR3 contains 13 residues. The chain's CDR3 is CASSYGGRREQYF. For the CDR3, the DNA is TGTGCCAGCAGTTACGGCGGCAGACGCGAGCAGTACTTC.

The chain combines TRBV27 with TRBJ2-5; 9 bases are shared with TRBD2. Germline values: CDR1 MNHEY, CDR2 SMNVEV (reference sequence). This CDR3 has 16 amino acids. V trimming: 0 bases; J trimming: 5 bases; junction bases outside the gene matches: 7. CDR3 loop: CASSLSFGLAWETQYF. For the CDR3, the DNA is TGTGCCAGCAGTTTATCCTTCGGACTAGCGTGGGAGACCCAGTACTTC.

The chain recombines TRBV12-3 or TRBV12-4 with TRBJ2-2; maybe TRBD2 (5 bases). The V gene lost 3 bases and the J gene lost 4 bases, with 6 bases spanning the gap. This CDR3 has 13 residues. The CDR3 coding sequence is TGTGCCAGCAGTTTGGGAGTCACCGGGGAGCTGTTTTTT. As protein: CASSLGVTGELFF.

The gene calls are TRBV19 and TRBJ2-1; 8 nucleotides agree with TRBD2. The ends lost 0 bases at V and 1 base at J; junction bases unmatched: 2. Germline V CDR1 and CDR2: LNHDA, SQIVND (reference sequence). The length of the CDR3 is 16 residues. The CDR3 sequence is CASSIERGGSYNEQFF. For the CDR3, the DNA is TGTGCCAGTAGTATAGAACGGGGGGGGTCCTACAATGAGCAGTTCTTC. Combining the CDR3 with reference TRBV19 and TRBJ2-1 gives the whole variable domain DGGITQSPKYLFRKEGQNVTLSCEQNLNHDAMYWYRQDPGQGLRLIYYSQIVNDFQKGDIAEGYSVSREKKESFPLTVTSAQKNPTAFYLCASSIERGGSYNEQFFGPGTRLTVL.

The V call is TRBV30, the J call TRBJ2-6; possible D gene TRBD1, 6 bases. The CDR3 runs to 14 residues. Looked up from germline, CDR1 is GTSNPN and CDR2 is SVGIG (reference sequence). V was shortened by 5 bases and J by 4 bases, with 12 bases between the two germline ends. The CDR3 nucleotides are TGTGCCTGGGCTACAGGGTCCGGGGCCAACGTCCTGACTTTC. Its protein is CAWATGSGANVLTF. The full variable domain, its missing parts supplied by reference TRBV30 and TRBJ2-6, is SQTIHQWPATLVQPVGSPLSLECTVEGTSNPNLYWYRQAAGRGLQLLFYSVGIGQISSEVPQNLSASRPQDRQFILSSKKLLLSDSGFYLCAWATGSGANVLTFGAGSRLTVL.

This clone was detected once. The genes are TRBV19 and TRBJ2-3, with a weak D call TRBD1 (5 bases). The CDR3 sequence is 15 residues long. Germline V lookup: CDR1 LNHDA, CDR2 SQIVND (reference sequence). Trimming removed 5 bases from V and 1 base from J, with 13 bases in between. The CDR3 coding sequence is TGTGCCAGTAGTGACCAGGGTGCCCGCACAGATACGCAGTATTTT. Protein product: CASSDQGARTDTQYF.

This sequence joins TRBV9 and TRBJ2-7, with D hard to call. Per germline, CDR1 SGDLS and CDR2 YYNGEE. V gave up 4 bases and J gave up 2 bases, with 16 bases separating them. The CDR3 totals 15 residues. CDR3 bases: TGTGCCAGCAGCATCTCCCCGACTCTCGCCTACGAGCAGTACTTC. It encodes CASSISPTLAYEQYF. The whole variable domain, remainder taken from reference TRBV9 and TRBJ2-7, is DSGVTQTPKHLITATGQRVTLRCSPRSGDLSVYWYQQSLDQGLQFLIQYYNGEERAKGNILERFSAQQFPDLHSELNLSSLELGDSALYFCASSISPTLAYEQYFGPGTRLTVT.

This clone appeared a single time. The chain employs TRBV7-2 and TRBJ1-2, with D possibly TRBD1 on 6 matching bases. Trimming removed 0 bases at V and 2 bases at J, with 13 bases between. Germline values: CDR1 SGHTA, CDR2 FQGNSA. This CDR3 contains 16 residues. CDR3 region: CASSLAGRTANYGYTF. CDR3 coding DNA: TGTGCCAGCAGCTTAGCGGGCAGGACAGCAAACTATGGCTACACCTTC.

The CDR3 sequence: CASSSRSTSSYNEQFF. CDR3 in DNA: TGTGCCAGCAGTTCCCGTTCTACGAGCTCCTACAATGAGCAGTTCTTC. The chain employs TRBV6-5 and TRBJ2-1, with D unresolved. This CDR3 has 16 amino acids. Trimming took 4 bases from V and 0 from J, leaving 13 bases between them. Germline lookup yields CDR1 MNHEY and CDR2 SVGAGI.

The chain recombines TRBV6-5 with TRBJ1-1, with D maybe TRBD1 (6 bases). V was trimmed by 6 bases and J by 10 bases, leaving 15 bases between them. The CDR3 runs 12 residues. The germline CDR1 and CDR2 sequences are MNHEY and SVGAGI. This CDR3 is CASSPTGFRAFF. The CDR3 nucleotides read TGTGCCAGCAGCCCAACAGGGTTTCGAGCTTTCTTT.

The chain employs TRBV29-1 and TRBJ1-1; D may be TRBD1 (5 bases). Trimming shortened V by 7 bases and J by 1 base, and 13 bases separated the two germline ends. This CDR3 is built from 13 residues. The germline V gene encodes CDR1 SQVTM and CDR2 ANQGSEA. Here the CDR3 DNA reads TGCAGCGCCAATGACAGATCGAACACTGAAGCTTTCTTT. Amino acids: CSANDRSNTEAFF.

This chain connects TRBV19 to TRBJ1-2; D is undetermined. This CDR3 has 12 residues. CDR1 is LNHDA, CDR2 SQIVND, per germline (reference sequence). V was pared by 10 bases and J by 4 bases, with 13 bases between. The chain's CDR3 is CATRSGSYGYTF. In DNA form, the CDR3 reads TGTGCCACAAGGTCGGGGAGCTATGGCTACACCTTC.

J is TRBJ2-1 and V is TRBV19; TRBD2 matches 12 bases. Germline values: CDR1 LNHDA, CDR2 SQIVND (reference sequence). V lost 3 bases, J lost 8 bases, and 8 bases stayed unmatched. The CDR3 sequence is 16 residues long. CDR3 sequence reads: CASSMGTSGRLYEQFF. Here the CDR3 DNA reads TGTGCCAGTAGTATGGGTACTAGCGGGAGGCTTTATGAGCAGTTCTTC.

This clone was seen a single time. The genes are TRBV5-4 and TRBJ2-5; TRBD2 aligns across 9 bases. CDR3 length equals 15 residues. The V segment lost 0 bases and the J segment 3 bases; nucleotides outside the gene matches: 3. CDR1 is SGHNT and CDR2 is YYREEE in the germline V gene (reference sequence). The CDR3 region has the DNA TGTGCCAGCAGCTTGGTACTAGCGGGTAAAGAGACCCAGTACTTC. Translating gives CASSLVLAGKETQYF.

V is TRBV7-6 and J is TRBJ2-6, with D perhaps matching TRBD2 (5 bases). This CDR3 is built from 16 residues. V lost 5 bases and J 3 bases, leaving 14 bases between the germline ends. The germline CDR1 and CDR2 sequences are SGHVS and FNYEAQ. CDR3 bases: TGTGCCAGCAGCGTAGACGGGGTCGGTGGGGCCAACGTCCTGACTTTC. Protein: CASSVDGVGGANVLTF.

This clone was counted once. This chain's CDR3 is CASSLAGSGGQWETQYF. The CDR3 nucleotides read TGCGCCAGCAGCTTGGCCGGGTCAGGGGGTCAGTGGGAGACCCAGTACTTC. The genes are TRBV5-1 and TRBJ2-5; 7 nucleotides match TRBD1. V lost 0 bases and J lost 5; bases outside the gene matches: 13. CDR3 length: 17 amino acids. Germline V gene data show CDR1 as SGHRS and CDR2 as YFSETQ.

This clone appeared a single time. The chain recombines TRBV24-1 with TRBJ1-1; D might be TRBD1 (6 bases). The CDR3 is 13 residues long. The ends were cut back, 2 bases at V and 7 bases at J, with 10 bases in the middle. Per germline, CDR1 KGHDR and CDR2 SFDVKD. The CDR3 DNA is TGTGCCACCAGTGATTCGGACAGAGTTGAAGCTTTCTTT. It translates to CATSDSDRVEAFF.

The chain joins TRBV7-2 to TRBJ2-7; a weak D match, TRBD1 (6 bases). This CDR3 has 15 residues. V lost 5 bases and J lost 2, with 16 bases in between. In germline, CDR1 is SGHTA, CDR2 FQGNSA. CDR3 in DNA: TGTGCCAGCAGCCGCCAAACAGGGAAGACCTACGAGCAGTACTTC. Encoded protein: CASSRQTGKTYEQYF.

The chain uses TRBV19 and TRBJ2-5, with D possibly being TRBD2 (5 bases). V was trimmed by 5 bases and J by 4 bases, leaving 14 bases between them. There are 14 residues in the CDR3. In germline, CDR1 is LNHDA, CDR2 SQIVND (reference sequence). The CDR3 DNA sequence: TGTGCCAGTAGTCCTCTGGCCGGGGTAGAGACCCAGTACTTC. Amino acids: CASSPLAGVETQYF.

V and J are TRBV27 and TRBJ2-2; TRBD1 is a possible D gene (5 bases). Germline V lookup: CDR1 MNHEY, CDR2 SMNVEV (reference sequence). Trimming removed 6 bases from V and 3 bases from J, with 17 bases in between. This CDR3 is built from 16 residues. The CDR3 DNA sequence: TGTGCCAGCAGACCAAACCAACAGGTTGACACCGGGGAGCTGTTTTTT. It codes for CASRPNQQVDTGELFF.